This T cell receptor beta chain is from a study of regulatory T cells in long-lasting Graves disease. Through Arm-PCR of CDR3 regions and iRepertoire HTBI primers, TCR beta libraries were built. TCRdb re-analysed the multiplex PCR reads in MiXCR, keeping a single row per CDR3 protein. Of more than 350,000 distinct CDR3 sequences listed, 21% were seen once; the top ten hold about 13%. Time point given: persistent/refractory GD, antithyroid drugs over 5 years with positive TRAb. RNA isolated from PBMCs was used to make the TCR library. Trimming cost V 2 bases and J 1 base; bases outside gene matches: 9. This CDR3 spans 19 amino acids. Germline loops: CDR1 SGHRS, CDR2 YFSETQ.

The chain carries TRBV5-1 and TRBJ2-1, with 13 bases identical to TRBD2. The starting material was peripheral blood mononuclear cells (PBMCs), obtained when the disease was refractory, from a patient treated with antithyroid drugs. The source of this sequence is a female donor with Graves disease. Here the CDR3 DNA reads TGCGCCAGCAGCTTCTGGACTAGCGGGAGTAAGGGGTCCTACAATGAGCAGTTCTTC. Amino acid sequence: CASSFWTSGSKGSYNEQFF.